This TCR beta chain comes out of a study of shared clonotypes between healthy human individuals. Overall study context: Three plates were used per donor for CD4 naive, three for CD4 memory, two for CD8 naive and one for CD8 memory.

Repertoires were generated with immunoSEQ multiplex PCR, while TCRdb's copy carries only in-frame clones and drops some. The sample carries 1,100,000 or so clones, about four fifths recorded once. Trimming left V 4 bases short and J 0 bases short, with 10 bases between. This CDR3 spans 14 amino acids. Germline CDR1 SGHNT, CDR2 YYREEE (reference sequence). Sequencing was carried out using memory CD4+ T cells from PBMCs. Regarding subset: CD45RA-negative fraction. V is TRBV5-4 and J is TRBJ1-1; unclear D gene. The TCR sequence derives from a man aged 18 to 30 in good health. Some clones in this sample may be carry-over from other donors' samples. CDR3: CASSPGWVNTEAFF. The CDR3, as DNA: TGTGCCAGCAGCCCCGGGTGGGTGAACACTGAAGCTTTCTTT.